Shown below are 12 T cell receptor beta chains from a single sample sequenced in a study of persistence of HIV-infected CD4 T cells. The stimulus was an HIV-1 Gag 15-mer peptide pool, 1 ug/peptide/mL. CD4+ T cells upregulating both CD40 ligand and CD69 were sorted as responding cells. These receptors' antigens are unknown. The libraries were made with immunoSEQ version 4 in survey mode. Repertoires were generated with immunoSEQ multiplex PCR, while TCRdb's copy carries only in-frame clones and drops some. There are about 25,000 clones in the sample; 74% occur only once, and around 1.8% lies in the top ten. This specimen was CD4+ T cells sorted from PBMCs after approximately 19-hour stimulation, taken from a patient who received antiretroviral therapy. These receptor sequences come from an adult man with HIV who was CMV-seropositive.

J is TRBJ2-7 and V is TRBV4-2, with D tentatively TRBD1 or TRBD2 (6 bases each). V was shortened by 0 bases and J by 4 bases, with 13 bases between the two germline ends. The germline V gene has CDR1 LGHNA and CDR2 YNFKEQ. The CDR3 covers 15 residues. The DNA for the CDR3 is TGTGCCAGCAGCCAAGAGTTAGGGGGGCCTTACGAGCAGTACTTC. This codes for CASSQELGGPYEQYF.

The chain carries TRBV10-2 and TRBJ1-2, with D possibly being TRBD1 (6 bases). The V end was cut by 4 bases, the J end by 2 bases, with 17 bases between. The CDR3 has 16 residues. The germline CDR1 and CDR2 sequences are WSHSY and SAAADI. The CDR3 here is CASSGMSGGRNYGYTF. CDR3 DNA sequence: TGCGCCAGCAGTGGGATGTCGGGGGGCAGAAACTATGGCTACACCTTC.

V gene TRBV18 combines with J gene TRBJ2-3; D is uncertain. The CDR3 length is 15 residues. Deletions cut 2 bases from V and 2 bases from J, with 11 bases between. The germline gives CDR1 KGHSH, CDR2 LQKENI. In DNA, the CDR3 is TGTGCCAGCTCACCAGGGTCAGGCCTCACAGATACGCAGTATTTT. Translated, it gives CASSPGSGLTDTQYF.

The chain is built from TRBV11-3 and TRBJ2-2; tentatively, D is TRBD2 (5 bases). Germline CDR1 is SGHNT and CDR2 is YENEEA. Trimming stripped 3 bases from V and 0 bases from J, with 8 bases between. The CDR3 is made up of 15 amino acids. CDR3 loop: CASSFKDSNTGELFF. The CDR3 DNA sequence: TGTGCCAGCAGCTTTAAGGACTCGAACACCGGGGAGCTGTTTTTT.

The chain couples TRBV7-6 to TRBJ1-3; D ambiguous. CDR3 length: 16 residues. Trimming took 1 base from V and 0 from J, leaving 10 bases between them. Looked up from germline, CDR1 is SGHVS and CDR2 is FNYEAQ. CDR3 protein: CASSLEAGPSGNTIYF. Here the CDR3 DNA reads TGTGCCAGCAGCTTAGAGGCAGGCCCCTCTGGAAACACCATATATTTT.

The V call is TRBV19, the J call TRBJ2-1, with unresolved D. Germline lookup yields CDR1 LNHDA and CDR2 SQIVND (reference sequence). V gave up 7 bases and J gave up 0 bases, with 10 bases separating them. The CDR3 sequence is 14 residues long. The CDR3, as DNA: TGTGCCAGTATCCCTAGTGGCTCCTACAATGAGCAGTTCTTC. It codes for CASIPSGSYNEQFF.

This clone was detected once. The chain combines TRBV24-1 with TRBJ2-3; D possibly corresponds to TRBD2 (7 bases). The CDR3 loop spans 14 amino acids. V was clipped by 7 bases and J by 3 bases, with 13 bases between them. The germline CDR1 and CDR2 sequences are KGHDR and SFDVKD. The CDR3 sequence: CATRGEGGTDTQYF. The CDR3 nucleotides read TGTGCCACCAGGGGGGAGGGGGGTACAGATACGCAGTATTTT.

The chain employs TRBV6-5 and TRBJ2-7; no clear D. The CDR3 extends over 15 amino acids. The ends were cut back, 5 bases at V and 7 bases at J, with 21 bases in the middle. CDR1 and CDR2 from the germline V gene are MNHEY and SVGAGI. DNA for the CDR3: TGTGCCAGCAGTAGAGGCATAACGACAAACTTTGAGCAGTACTTC. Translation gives CASSRGITTNFEQYF.

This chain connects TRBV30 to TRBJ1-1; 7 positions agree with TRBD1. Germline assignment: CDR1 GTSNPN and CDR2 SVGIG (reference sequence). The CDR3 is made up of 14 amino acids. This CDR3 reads CLGQRLNMNTEAFF. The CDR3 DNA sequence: TGTCTGGGACAGCGGCTTAACATGAACACTGAAGCTTTCTTT.

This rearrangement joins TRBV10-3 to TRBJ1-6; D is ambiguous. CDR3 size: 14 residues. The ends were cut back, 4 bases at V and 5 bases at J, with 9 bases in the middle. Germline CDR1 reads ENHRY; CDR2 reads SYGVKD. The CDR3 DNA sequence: TGTGCCATCAGTGTTGGCAGTGATAATTCACCCCTCCACTTT. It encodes CAISVGSDNSPLHF.

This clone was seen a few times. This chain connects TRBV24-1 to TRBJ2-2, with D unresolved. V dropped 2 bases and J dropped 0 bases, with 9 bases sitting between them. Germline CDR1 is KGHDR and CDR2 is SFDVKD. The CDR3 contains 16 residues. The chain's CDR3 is CATSDSLAPNTGELFF. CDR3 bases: TGTGCCACCAGTGATTCTCTTGCACCGAACACCGGGGAGCTGTTTTTT.

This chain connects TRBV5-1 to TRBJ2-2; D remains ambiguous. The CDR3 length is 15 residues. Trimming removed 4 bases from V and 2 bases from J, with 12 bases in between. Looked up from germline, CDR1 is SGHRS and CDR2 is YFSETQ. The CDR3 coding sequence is TGCGCCAGCAGCGTACCTCAGAGCAACACCGGGGAGCTGTTTTTT. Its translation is CASSVPQSNTGELFF. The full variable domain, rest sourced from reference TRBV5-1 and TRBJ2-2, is KAGVTQTPRYLIKTRGQQVTLSCSPISGHRSVSWYQQTPGQGLQFLFEYFSETQRNKGNFPGRFSGRQFSNSRSEMNVSTLELGDSALYLCASSVPQSNTGELFFGEGSRLTVL.